Included here is one TCR beta chain sequence, with context. This entry belongs to a study of blood T cell repertoires in COVID-19. V lost 4 bases to trimming and J lost 0 bases, with 10 bases between them. Germline V CDR1 and CDR2: LNHDA, SQIVND (reference sequence). This CDR3 comprises 15 residues. Assay: immunoSEQ multiplex PCR; the TCRdb copy retains only in-frame clones and omits some. This sample yields about 270,000 clones, of which less than 90% are seen a single time; about 12% belongs to the top ten. Sequenced material: peripheral blood. V gene TRBV19 combines with J gene TRBJ2-1, with D perhaps matching TRBD1 (6 bases). The source is a woman between 65 and 79 years old with COVID-19, enrolled during active disease. This chain's CDR3 is CASSTQGSSYNEQFF. The CDR3 DNA sequence: TGTGCCAGTAGTACCCAGGGGAGCTCCTACAATGAGCAGTTCTTC.